This T cell receptor (beta chain) is drawn from a study of breast tumors, draining lymph nodes, adjacent tissues. Breast cancer patients provided tissue from their axillary draining lymph nodes. As for this clonotype: What it binds is not known.

The CDR3 is 14 amino acids. V lost 10 bases and J lost 5, with 20 bases in between. Germline V CDR1 and CDR2: MNHEY, SVGAGI. TCRdb itself ran the multiplex PCR reads through MiXCR, one entry per CDR3 protein. Of nearly 200,000 distinct CDR3 sequences listed, roughly 31% are singletons. Study findings and constraints: Tumor repertoires ranked between lymph nodes and nontumor tissue in diversity, with V and J gene preferences. Luminal-like breast cancer showed significantly greater tumor-nontumor repertoire similarity than basal-like breast cancer did.

The chain is built from TRBV6-5 and TRBJ1-2; unclear D gene. The source of this sequence is a female donor with breast cancer. Some clones in this sample may be carry-over from other donors' samples. The sample taken for sequencing was axillary lymph node tissue. CDR3 residues: CATIRQGRLYGYTF. For the CDR3, the DNA is TGTGCCACCATCAGACAAGGACGCCTTTATGGCTACACCTTC.